Reported below is one T cell receptor (beta chain). Its antigen is unknown. This record comes from a study of cytomegalovirus exposure and HLA in healthy donors. Whole-study results and caveats: It was reportedly the case that the classifier diagnosed cytomegalovirus status with high specificity and sensitivity.

The CDR3 has 15 residues. Germline CDR1 reads LNHDA; CDR2 reads SQIVND (reference sequence). The V and J ends lost 7 bases and 4 bases respectively, with 16 bases between them. Here immunoSEQ multiplex PCR was the method, and the copy in TCRdb shows in-frame clones only, minus some. The sample has 150,000 to 200,000 clones; more than 80% are singletons. The source material was PBMCs. The receptor was isolated from a man between 18 and 29 years old in good health and CMV-seropositive. The V and J genes are TRBV19 and TRBJ1-4, with D uncertain. This chain's CDR3 is CASTLGGRFNEKLFF. CDR3 DNA sequence: TGTGCCAGTACCCTAGGTGGCCGTTTTAATGAAAAACTGTTTTTT.